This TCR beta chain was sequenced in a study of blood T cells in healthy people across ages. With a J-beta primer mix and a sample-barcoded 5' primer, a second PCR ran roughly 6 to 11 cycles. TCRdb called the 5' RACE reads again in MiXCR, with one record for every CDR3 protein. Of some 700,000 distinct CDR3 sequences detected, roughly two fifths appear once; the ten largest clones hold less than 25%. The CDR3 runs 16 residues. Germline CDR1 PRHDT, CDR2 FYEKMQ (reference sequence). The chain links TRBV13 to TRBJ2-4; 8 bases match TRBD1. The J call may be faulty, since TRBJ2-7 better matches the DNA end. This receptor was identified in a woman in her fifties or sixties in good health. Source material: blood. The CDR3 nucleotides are TGTGCCAGCAGCCCGGTTCCCGGGACAGGACTTTACGAGCAGTACTTC. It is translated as CASSPVPGTGLYEQYF.